Following are 32 T cell receptor beta chains from one sample sequenced in a study of PD-1 blockade in mismatch repair-deficient tumors. Repertoires were generated with immunoSEQ multiplex PCR, while TCRdb's copy carries only in-frame clones and drops some. The sample shows roughly 70,000 clones, approximately 78% of them seen only once. The sequencing here drew on peripheral blood, taken 2 weeks after starting pembrolizumab. These receptors were taken from an adult with mismatch repair-deficient cancer.

The J gene is TRBJ2-2, the V gene TRBV4-1; TRBD2 matches at 8 bases. Germline CDR1 reads MGHRA; CDR2 reads YSYEKL. This CDR3 region has 19 residues. V shed 6 bases and J 0 bases; nucleotides not matched to a gene: 15. CDR3 coding DNA: TGCGCCAGCAGTCTTAGATCGGGGGGGACTTTTACGAACACCGGGGAGCTGTTTTTT. This gives the protein CASSLRSGGTFTNTGELFF.

This clone appeared a single time. The rearrangement links TRBV7-8 to TRBJ2-2; 7 bases fit TRBD2. CDR3 size: 17 residues. In germline, CDR1 is SGHVS, CDR2 FQNEAQ. V dropped 7 bases and J dropped 0; count of bases not matched to a gene: 11. DNA for the CDR3: TGTGCCAGCACCAGGGCGGGAGCGGTGGCGAACACCGGGGAGCTGTTTTTT. This sequence encodes CASTRAGAVANTGELFF.

This clone was counted only a few times. The chain uses TRBV19 and TRBJ1-2; D may be TRBD1 (5 bases). The length of the CDR3 is 14 residues. CDR1 and CDR2 from the germline V gene are LNHDA and SQIVND (reference sequence). Trimming left V 1 base short and J 6 bases short, with 12 bases between. CDR3 DNA sequence: TGTGCCAGTAGTATAGGCCGTCCGGGGGATGGCTACACCTTC. Protein product: CASSIGRPGDGYTF.

This chain joins TRBV30 and TRBJ1-2, with D perhaps matching TRBD1 (6 bases). This CDR3 is built from 14 residues. Germline CDR1 is GTSNPN and CDR2 is SVGIG (reference sequence). Trimming stripped 4 bases from V and 4 bases from J, with 16 bases between. The CDR3 is CAWNDWGATYGYTF. For the CDR3, the DNA is TGTGCCTGGAATGACTGGGGGGCCACCTATGGCTACACCTTC.

The chain combines TRBV5-1 with TRBJ2-7, with a tentative D call TRBD2 (6 bases). This CDR3 is built from 18 residues. V was trimmed by 1 base and J by 5 bases, leaving 25 bases between them. The germline V gene encodes CDR1 SGHRS and CDR2 YFSETQ. The CDR3: CASSLTPYEGRFDHEQYF. The CDR3 DNA follows: TGCGCCAGCAGCTTGACCCCGTACGAGGGGAGGTTCGATCACGAGCAGTACTTC.

This chain links TRBV29-1 with TRBJ2-7, with TRBD2 identical over 13 bases. V gave up 4 bases and J gave up 3 bases; unmatched junction bases: 3. The germline V gene encodes CDR1 SQVTM and CDR2 ANQGSEA. The CDR3 totals 14 residues. The CDR3 sequence is CSVALAGGLYEQYF. The CDR3 DNA sequence: TGCAGCGTTGCACTAGCGGGAGGGCTCTACGAGCAGTACTTC.

The chain uses TRBV5-6 and TRBJ1-1; possibly TRBD1 for D (6 bases). Germline values: CDR1 SGHDT, CDR2 YYEEEE. The CDR3 totals 14 residues. V lost 0 bases and J lost 6, with 12 bases in between. DNA of the CDR3: TGTGCCAGCAGCTTGGCCGCCAGGGGTCCTGAAGCTTTCTTT. Translated, it gives CASSLAARGPEAFF.

The genes are TRBV7-8 and TRBJ2-1; D ambiguous. Between the trimmed V and J ends, which lost 0 bases and 0 bases, there was a span of 12 bases. Germline V gene sequence: CDR1 SGHVS, CDR2 FQNEAQ. The CDR3 runs 17 residues. The CDR3 DNA reads as TGTGCCAGCAGCTTAGCTGCCCTTCCGAGCTCCTACAATGAGCAGTTCTTC. Its protein product is CASSLAALPSSYNEQFF.

The chain couples TRBV9 to TRBJ2-3; no clear D. Germline V gene data show CDR1 as SGDLS and CDR2 as YYNGEE. This CDR3 contains 15 residues. V gave up 0 bases and J gave up 1 base, with 9 bases separating them. As DNA, the CDR3 is TGTGCCAGCAGCGTAGCCACACCGGGCACAGATACGCAGTATTTT. This gives the protein CASSVATPGTDTQYF. The full variable domain, with the rest looked up from reference TRBV9 and TRBJ2-3, is DSGVTQTPKHLITATGQRVTLRCSPRSGDLSVYWYQQSLDQGLQFLIQYYNGEERAKGNILERFSAQQFPDLHSELNLSSLELGDSALYFCASSVATPGTDTQYFGPGTRLTVL.

The chain employs TRBV10-3 and TRBJ2-1; 14 nucleotides agree with TRBD2. In germline, CDR1 is ENHRY, CDR2 SYGVKD. The CDR3 sequence is 16 residues long. V lost 6 bases, J lost 8 bases, and 9 bases stayed unmatched. The CDR3 DNA reads TGTGCCATCAGAGGGACTAGCGGGAGAGGAGGGGATGAGCAGTTCTTC. The encoded protein is CAIRGTSGRGGDEQFF.

The chain combines TRBV11-3 with TRBJ2-1; the D is unclear. V was trimmed by 2 bases and J by 3 bases, leaving 5 bases between them. The CDR3 spans 13 residues. CDR1 is SGHNT, CDR2 YENEEA, per germline. CDR3 in amino acids: CASSLLVYNEQFF. CDR3 in DNA: TGTGCCAGCAGCTTACTAGTCTACAATGAGCAGTTCTTC.

The chain combines TRBV5-1 with TRBJ2-1; 7 bases match TRBD2. From germline, CDR1 is SGHRS and CDR2 YFSETQ. CDR3 length: 16 amino acids. After removal of 2 bases from V and 6 bases from J, the junction contained 11 bases not matched to a gene. The CDR3 is CASSLGPWAGVNEQFF. The CDR3, as DNA: TGCGCCAGCAGCTTAGGGCCTTGGGCGGGGGTCAATGAGCAGTTCTTC.

This sequence joins TRBV7-8 and TRBJ2-1; 10 nucleotides line up with TRBD2. CDR3 length: 18 amino acids. The junction had 11 bases not matched to a gene; V was cut back by 4 bases and J by 2 bases. CDR1 is SGHVS, CDR2 FQNEAQ, per germline. Written as DNA, the CDR3 is TGTGCCAGCAGCTCAACCACGGGTAGCGGGAGGCCCTACAATGAGCAGTTCTTC. Its translation is CASSSTTGSGRPYNEQFF.

This clone was counted a single time. This sequence joins TRBV2 and TRBJ2-5; 11 nucleotides agree with TRBD2. CDR3 length: 17 amino acids. Trimming cost V 2 bases and J 4 bases; bases outside gene matches: 9. CDR1 SNHLY and CDR2 FYNNEI come from the germline V gene. CDR3 region: CASSESIAGGPRETQYF. The CDR3 coding sequence is TGTGCCAGCAGTGAATCAATAGCGGGAGGGCCGAGAGAGACCCAGTACTTC.

The CDR3 loop is CSVVSIEKTGGYEQYF. The CDR3 nucleotides are TGCAGCGTTGTGTCTATCGAGAAGACAGGGGGCTACGAGCAGTACTTC. The rearrangement joins TRBV29-1 to TRBJ2-7; 9 bases are a match to TRBD1. The V gene's germline CDR1 is SQVTM and CDR2 ANQGSEA. Trimming took 4 bases from V and 3 from J; bases not matched to a gene: 13. The CDR3 spans 16 residues.

The genes are TRBV19 and TRBJ1-5; 9 bases agree with TRBD1. V was clipped by 6 bases and J by 4 bases; unmatched bases: 4. Germline V gives CDR1 LNHDA, CDR2 SQIVND (reference sequence). This CDR3 has 14 amino acids. The CDR3 is CASRSGTGNQPQHF. Here the CDR3 DNA reads TGTGCCAGTAGAAGCGGGACAGGGAATCAGCCCCAGCATTTT. Filled out from reference TRBV19 and TRBJ1-5, the complete variable domain reads DGGITQSPKYLFRKEGQNVTLSCEQNLNHDAMYWYRQDPGQGLRLIYYSQIVNDFQKGDIAEGYSVSREKKESFPLTVTSAQKNPTAFYLCASRSGTGNQPQHFGDGTRLSIL.

The chain carries TRBV29-1 and TRBJ1-1; D possibly corresponds to TRBD1 (6 bases). CDR3 length: 13 amino acids. Germline V gene sequence: CDR1 SQVTM, CDR2 ANQGSEA. V lost 5 bases and J 4 bases, leaving 14 bases between the germline ends. The CDR3 loop is CSVTPRGGTEAFF. DNA of the CDR3: TGCAGCGTTACCCCCAGGGGTGGCACTGAAGCTTTCTTT.

The gene calls are TRBV6-5 and TRBJ2-1; D unclear. The CDR3 has 13 amino acids. The V and J ends lost 1 base and 9 bases respectively, with 10 bases between them. The germline CDR1 and CDR2 sequences are MNHEY and SVGAGI. CDR3 in DNA: TGTGCCAGCAGTTACTTGGGTCCTTCTGAGCAGTTCTTC. Translated: CASSYLGPSEQFF.

The rearrangement links TRBV30 to TRBJ2-6; the D is unclear. Germline V gene sequence: CDR1 GTSNPN, CDR2 SVGIG (reference sequence). The CDR3 runs to 13 residues. V lost 4 bases and J lost 2, with 6 bases in between. Here the CDR3 reads CAWTMAGANVLTF. CDR3 sequence (DNA): TGTGCCTGGACGATGGCTGGGGCCAACGTCCTGACTTTC.

The chain has TRBV6-5 and TRBJ1-2; D is ambiguous. The CDR3 is made up of 13 amino acids. Per the germline V gene, CDR1 is MNHEY and CDR2 is SVGAGI. Trimming cost V 0 bases and J 8 bases, with 10 bases left between them. The CDR3 bases are TGTGCCAGCAGTTACTCGGCCATTTACGGCTACACCTTC. This translates into CASSYSAIYGYTF.

The chain uses TRBV27 and TRBJ2-2; weak D call: TRBD2 (5 bases). The CDR3 runs 15 residues. The V gene's germline CDR1 is MNHEY and CDR2 SMNVEV (reference sequence). V lost 2 bases and J 1 base, leaving 8 bases between the germline ends. In nucleotides, the CDR3 is TGTGCCAGCAGTTTAACGGGGTTGAACACCGGGGAGCTGTTTTTT. It yields the protein CASSLTGLNTGELFF.

The genes are TRBV10-2 and TRBJ2-1, with D perhaps TRBD1 or TRBD2 (5 bases each). Germline V gene sequence: CDR1 WSHSY, CDR2 SAAADI. This CDR3 has 16 amino acids. V lost 4 bases to trimming and J lost 1 base, with 14 bases between them. CDR3 nucleotide sequence: TGCGCCAGCAGTGGCCCGAGGGGCAGGTCCTACAATGAGCAGTTCTTC. Amino acid sequence: CASSGPRGRSYNEQFF.

The J gene is TRBJ2-7, the V gene TRBV11-2, with D possibly matching TRBD2 (6 bases). V lost 5 bases and J 4 bases, leaving 9 bases between the germline ends. Germline V gene sequence: CDR1 SGHAT, CDR2 FQNNGV. The CDR3 extends over 12 amino acids. The CDR3 sequence is CASSRSGYEQYF. In DNA, the CDR3 is TGTGCCAGCAGCCGCAGCGGGTACGAGCAGTACTTC.

The rearrangement uses TRBV11-1 and TRBJ2-1, with D unresolved. Trimming removed 5 bases from V and 0 bases from J, with 11 bases in between. This CDR3 is built from 15 residues. Germline V lookup: CDR1 SGHAT, CDR2 FQDESV (reference sequence). The CDR3 loop reads CASSLLVSSYNEQFF. CDR3 nucleotides: TGTGCCAGCAGCCTGTTGGTGTCCTCCTACAATGAGCAGTTCTTC.

The chain uses TRBV27 and TRBJ1-1, with D perhaps matching TRBD1 (6 bases). Deletions cut 5 bases from V and 5 bases from J, with 12 bases between. Germline values: CDR1 MNHEY, CDR2 SMNVEV (reference sequence). There are 13 residues in the CDR3. The CDR3 bases are TGTGCCAGCAGTCTTAGCCAGGGGACTGAAGCTTTCTTT. This gives the protein CASSLSQGTEAFF.

The rearrangement uses TRBV5-5 and TRBJ2-7, with D perhaps TRBD1 (5 bases). V lost 0 bases and J lost 2, with 9 bases in between. The CDR3 has 14 amino acids. Germline values: CDR1 SGHKS, CDR2 YYEKEE (reference sequence). CDR3 sequence: CASSLAGIAYEQYF. DNA for the CDR3: TGTGCCAGCAGCTTGGCAGGGATCGCCTACGAGCAGTACTTC.

The genes are TRBV29-1 and TRBJ2-7; possibly TRBD1 for D (5 bases). The CDR3 is 12 amino acids. The germline V gene encodes CDR1 SQVTM and CDR2 ANQGSEA. V shed 4 bases and J shed 4 bases, with 11 bases lying between them. CDR3 residues: CSVGDSRYEQYF. The CDR3 nucleotides are TGCAGCGTTGGCGACAGTAGATACGAGCAGTACTTC.

CDR3 protein: CASTGSPGNEQFF. Here the CDR3 DNA reads TGTGCCAGCACGGGCTCCCCTGGCAATGAGCAGTTCTTC. The chain recombines TRBV2 with TRBJ2-1; D is unclear. The CDR3 covers 13 residues. V lost 7 bases to trimming and J lost 6 bases, with 13 bases between them. Germline CDR1 and CDR2: SNHLY and FYNNEI.

The chain links TRBV6-1 to TRBJ1-1, with 9 positions matching TRBD1. The CDR3 has 14 residues. Trimming cost V 3 bases and J 4 bases; bases outside gene matches: 3. Germline values: CDR1 MNHNS, CDR2 SASEGT. Here the CDR3 reads CASSDGQGLTEAFF. CDR3 DNA: TGTGCCAGCAGTGACGGACAGGGGCTCACTGAAGCTTTCTTT.

The chain carries TRBV6-4 and TRBJ2-3; D is ambiguous. V lost 0 bases, J lost 5 bases, and 6 bases lay in between. Per germline, CDR1 MRHNA and CDR2 SNTAGT. The CDR3 spans 13 residues. Written as DNA, the CDR3 is TGTGCCAGCAGTGACTCCTCTCTAGATACGCAGTATTTT. Its translation is CASSDSSLDTQYF.

The chain carries TRBV19 and TRBJ2-7; possibly TRBD1 or TRBD2 for D (6 bases each). The CDR3 is 17 amino acids. Germline assignment: CDR1 LNHDA and CDR2 SQIVND (reference sequence). V was shortened by 2 bases and J by 2 bases, with 19 bases between the two germline ends. In DNA form, the CDR3 reads TGTGCCAGTAGTATAAGGGGGAGGACGGGAGTCCCCTACGAGCAGTACTTC. It is translated as CASSIRGRTGVPYEQYF.

V is TRBV9 and J is TRBJ1-1; the D gene is possibly TRBD1 (5 bases). V was cut by 2 bases and J by 5 bases, with 10 bases left in between. Germline CDR1 SGDLS, CDR2 YYNGEE. CDR3 size: 13 residues. Written as DNA, the CDR3 is TGTGCCAGCAGCGTCGAGGGGAAAACTGAAGCTTTCTTT. It specifies CASSVEGKTEAFF. Full variable domain (rest looked up from reference TRBV9 and TRBJ1-1): DSGVTQTPKHLITATGQRVTLRCSPRSGDLSVYWYQQSLDQGLQFLIQYYNGEERAKGNILERFSAQQFPDLHSELNLSSLELGDSALYFCASSVEGKTEAFFGQGTRLTVV.